This T cell receptor beta chain was profiled in a study of blood T cell repertoires in COVID-19. Study background: T cells, B-cell-depleted T cells, or PBMCs provided the cDNA or gDNA that served as material.

CDR3 length: 13 residues. Germline CDR1 LNHNV, CDR2 YYDKDF (reference sequence). V was clipped by 1 base and J by 8 bases, with 11 bases between them. Method: immunoSEQ multiplex PCR; TCRdb's copy keeps in-frame clones and lacks some. The repertoire has around 400,000 clones, 90% to 95% of them found once; the top ten carry 0.86%. Each participant's cohort was designated according to participant-reported clinical history. The genes are TRBV15 and TRBJ1-2; no clear D. The receptor's source is a middle-aged woman who had been exposed to COVID-19. Source material: PBMCs or T cells enriched from blood (not recorded which). The CDR3 reads CATSRAQVHGYTF. CDR3 nucleotides: TGTGCCACCAGCAGAGCCCAGGTTCACGGCTACACCTTC.